This TCR beta chain was identified during a study of blood T cell repertoires in COVID-19. Across the study: The samples span acute and convalescent COVID-19 from the United States, Italy and Spain. T cells, B-cell-depleted T cells, or PBMCs supplied cDNA or gDNA.

The CDR3 is made up of 15 amino acids. Trimming cost V 1 base and J 6 bases; bases outside gene matches: 7. Germline loops: CDR1 SGHTA, CDR2 FQGNSA. Source study methods: Cell counts per sample came from amplifying reference gene primers. Sequencing used immunoSEQ multiplex PCR; TCRdb keeps in-frame clones, though not all of them. V and J calls and clone size are copied from that table; D and trimming were computed from the DNA. The sample lists about 160,000 clones, 90% seen once, with approximately 0.56% in the top ten. What was sequenced was peripheral blood. The chain recombines TRBV7-2 with TRBJ2-3; 7 bases are a match to TRBD2. This receptor was obtained from a man in his fifties or sixties with acute or convalescent COVID-19. DNA of the CDR3: TGTGCCAGCAGCTTAGTTACGGGAGGCCTGGATACGCAGTATTTT. Its protein is CASSLVTGGLDTQYF.